These 24 T cell receptor beta chains were all obtained from the same sample, sequenced in a study of CD8 T cells in ankylosing spondylitis. One entry per CDR3 protein results from TCRdb running MiXCR on the 5' RACE reads. The sample records about 100,000 distinct CDR3 sequences, 20% to 30% being singletons. What was sequenced was synovial fluid, either unsorted or a sorted T cell fraction (not recorded which). Receptors originate from a male donor with ankylosing spondylitis.

The table lists this clonotype with a few counts. The V call is TRBV10-3, the J call TRBJ2-7; a possible D gene is TRBD2 (6 bases). V lost 2 bases, J lost 4 bases, and 9 bases lay in between. There are 13 residues in the CDR3. Per germline, CDR1 ENHRY and CDR2 SYGVKD. The CDR3 bases are TGTGCCATCAGTGAGAGTGGGGGGTACGAGCAGTACGTC. As protein: CAISESGGYEQYV.

The DNA of the CDR3 is TGTGCCAGCAGCGAGACAGGGGAAGTCACTGAAGCTTTCTTT. Amino acid sequence: CASSETGEVTEAFF. The chain joins TRBV6-1 to TRBJ1-1, with 8 bases lining up with TRBD1. The CDR3 consists of 14 residues. Germline V CDR1 and CDR2: MNHNS, SASEGT. V lost 6 bases and J lost 4; bases outside the gene matches: 7.

This clonotype came up many times. CDR3 region: CASSLDRGGPDTQYF. The CDR3 bases are TGCGCCAGCAGCCTGGACAGGGGCGGCCCGGATACGCAGTATTTT. This chain links TRBV5-1 with TRBJ2-3; the match to TRBD1 covers 9 bases. Germline V lookup: CDR1 SGHRS, CDR2 YFSETQ. J was trimmed by 6 bases and V by 4 bases; bases with no gene match: 9. This CDR3 comprises 15 residues.

The chain joins TRBV19 to TRBJ2-1, with 7 nucleotides matching TRBD1. The CDR3 spans 14 residues. V was pared by 2 bases and J by 7 bases, with 5 bases of the junction left unmatched. Looked up from germline, CDR1 is LNHDA and CDR2 is SQIVND (reference sequence). This CDR3 reads CASSIPSRGNEQFF. CDR3 coding DNA: TGTGCCAGTAGTATACCAAGCAGGGGGAATGAGCAGTTCTTC.

This clonotype was seen a few times. The V call is TRBV3-1, the J call TRBJ2-5, with D tentatively TRBD1 (6 bases). V lost 0 bases and J lost 1, with 15 bases in between. The germline V gene encodes CDR1 LGHDT and CDR2 YNNKEL (reference sequence). The CDR3 totals 17 residues. In DNA form, the CDR3 reads TGTGCCAGCAGCCAAGATCTGATAGGACAGTCCCAAGAGACCCAGTACTTC. Its translation is CASSQDLIGQSQETQYF.

This clonotype was seen a handful of times. V and J are TRBV20-1 and TRBJ2-1, with 7 bases aligning to TRBD2. V shed 5 bases and J 0 bases; nucleotides not matched to a gene: 13. The CDR3 totals 17 residues. CDR1 is DFQATT, CDR2 SNEGSKA, per germline (reference sequence). The CDR3 here is CSAWGRRGGSSYNEQFF. The CDR3 nucleotides are TGCAGTGCTTGGGGGAGGCGAGGCGGGAGCTCCTACAATGAGCAGTTCTTC.

At least ten counts were recorded for this clonotype. The rearrangement joins TRBV5-4 to TRBJ2-3; no reliable D call. From germline, CDR1 is SGHNT and CDR2 YYREEE (reference sequence). This CDR3 region has 14 residues. The V gene lost 4 bases and the J gene lost 3 bases, with 12 bases spanning the gap. The CDR3 region has the DNA TGTGCCAGCAGCCCGGCCCAAAGGACAGATACGCAGTATTTT. Amino acid sequence: CASSPAQRTDTQYF.

The rearrangement uses TRBV7-7 and TRBJ2-5; D perhaps matches TRBD1 (7 bases). CDR3 length: 14 residues. Trimming took 5 bases from V and 5 from J, leaving 15 bases between them. Looked up from germline, CDR1 is SSHAT and CDR2 is FNYEAQ (reference sequence). Here the CDR3 reads CASSRDSGGETQYF. The CDR3 DNA is TGTGCCAGCAGCAGGGACAGTGGGGGGGAGACCCAGTACTTC.

This chain uses TRBV7-6 with TRBJ2-3; 11 bases fit TRBD1. The CDR3 is 16 residues long. Trimming took 4 bases from V and 2 from J; bases not matched to a gene: 5. In germline, CDR1 is SGHVS, CDR2 FNYEAQ. The CDR3 nucleotides are TGTGCCAGCAGCTGGGGACAGGGGGGATCCACAGATACGCAGTATTTT. This encodes CASSWGQGGSTDTQYF.

The V and J genes are TRBV11-1 and TRBJ1-1; D perhaps matches TRBD1 (5 bases). The V end lost 0 bases, the J end lost 4 bases, and 9 bases lay between the germline ends. This CDR3 is built from 14 residues. Germline V lookup: CDR1 SGHAT, CDR2 FQDESV (reference sequence). CDR3 bases: TGTGCCAGCAGCTTAGCGCGGGGCAGCACTGAAGCTTTCTTT. This sequence encodes CASSLARGSTEAFF.

The rearrangement joins TRBV20-1 to TRBJ1-4, with D hard to call. Germline CDR1 reads DFQATT; CDR2 reads SNEGSKA (reference sequence). V was cut by 5 bases and J by 8 bases, with 15 bases left in between. The CDR3 runs to 13 residues. The CDR3 loop is CSAFAGTGEKLFF. The DNA for the CDR3 is TGCAGTGCTTTCGCAGGCACGGGGGAAAAACTGTTTTTT.

This clonotype was seen ten or more times. The chain uses TRBV12-3 or TRBV12-4 and TRBJ1-6; D call uncertain. Trimming took off 6 bases at V and 6 bases at J, with 15 bases between the two ends. This CDR3 region has 15 residues. The CDR3 protein is CASSLRESVNSPLHF. As DNA, the CDR3 is TGTGCCAGCAGCCTCCGAGAGAGTGTTAATTCACCCCTCCACTTT.

This clonotype came up a few times. The chain employs TRBV12-3 or TRBV12-4 and TRBJ1-1; D ambiguous. There are 14 residues in the CDR3. Trimming shortened V by 3 bases and J by 4 bases, and 12 bases separated the two germline ends. CDR3 DNA: TGTGCCAGCAGTTTCGGGCAGGTTTTCACTGAAGCTTTCTTT. As protein: CASSFGQVFTEAFF.

V is TRBV20-1 and J is TRBJ2-7, with TRBD2 matching 12 bases. Trimming removed 6 bases from V and 5 bases from J; junction bases left unmatched: 5. This CDR3 contains 13 residues. CDR1 is DFQATT, CDR2 SNEGSKA, per germline (reference sequence). This CDR3 is CSAWTSGKDEQYF. The CDR3 bases are TGCAGTGCCTGGACTAGCGGGAAGGACGAGCAGTACTTC.

This chain joins TRBV12-3 or TRBV12-4 and TRBJ2-1; D perhaps matches TRBD2 (7 bases). Between the trimmed V and J ends, which lost 6 bases and 6 bases, there was a span of 21 bases. The CDR3 spans 16 residues. The CDR3 is CASSVQGREWGNEQFF. In DNA, the CDR3 is TGTGCCAGCAGCGTCCAGGGGCGGGAGTGGGGCAATGAGCAGTTCTTC.

This clonotype was recorded many times. This rearrangement joins TRBV15 to TRBJ2-7; a possible D gene is TRBD1 (6 bases). Trimming left V 1 base short and J 3 bases short, with 13 bases between. This CDR3 spans 15 amino acids. Germline V gene data show CDR1 as LNHNV and CDR2 as YYDKDF (reference sequence). The CDR3 loop reads CATSRGPTGSYEQYF. The CDR3 region has the DNA TGTGCCACCAGCAGAGGACCAACAGGGAGCTACGAGCAGTACTTC.

This chain connects TRBV3-1 to TRBJ1-1; maybe TRBD1 (6 bases). V shed 4 bases and J shed 0 bases, with 12 bases lying between them. Germline CDR1 reads LGHDT; CDR2 reads YNNKEL (reference sequence). The CDR3 sequence is 15 residues long. Here the CDR3 reads CASSPLQGMNTEAFF. The DNA for the CDR3 is TGTGCCAGCAGCCCGCTTCAGGGGATGAACACTGAAGCTTTCTTT.

This clonotype was recorded many times. The chain uses TRBV6-1 and TRBJ2-1; 9 positions match TRBD2. The germline V gene encodes CDR1 MNHNS and CDR2 SASEGT. V gave up 6 bases and J gave up 9 bases; unmatched junction bases: 12. This CDR3 contains 15 residues. Here the CDR3 DNA reads TGTGCCAGCAGCATCCAAGCGGGAGGCCAAGGTGAGCAGTTCTTC. Residues: CASSIQAGGQGEQFF.

The V gene is TRBV20-1, the J gene TRBJ2-3, with D tentatively TRBD1 (5 bases). The V end was cut by 4 bases, the J end by 2 bases, with 13 bases between. The length of the CDR3 is 14 residues. Per germline, CDR1 DFQATT and CDR2 SNEGSKA (reference sequence). In DNA form, the CDR3 reads TGCAGTGCTATGAGACTGGGGCACACAGATACGCAGTATTTT. It is translated as CSAMRLGHTDTQYF.

V gene TRBV15 combines with J gene TRBJ2-1; TRBD1 aligns across 9 bases. The CDR3 runs 15 residues. The trim removed 5 bases at V and 3 bases at J, leaving 5 bases unmatched. Germline assignment: CDR1 LNHNV and CDR2 YYDKDF (reference sequence). The CDR3 loop is CATSARQGGYNEQFF. The DNA for the CDR3 is TGTGCCACCAGCGCCCGACAGGGGGGCTACAATGAGCAGTTCTTC.

Only one count was recorded for this clonotype. Germline and junction disagree at one end, which may indicate a read error. This chain uses TRBV20-1 with TRBJ1-2, with D perhaps TRBD1 (5 bases). The CDR3 is made up of 14 amino acids. The germline CDR1 and CDR2 sequences are DFQATT and SNEGSKA (reference sequence). CDR3 nucleotides: TGCAGTGCAAGAGAGGCGGGGGGAAGCTATGGCTACACCTTC. This sequence encodes CSAREAGGSYGYTF.

In this sample, this clonotype turned up a few times. The gene calls are TRBV7-9 and TRBJ2-1, with D unresolved. The germline CDR1 and CDR2 sequences are SEHNR and FQNEAQ (reference sequence). Trimming took off 3 bases at V and 2 bases at J, with 5 bases between the two ends. There are 13 residues in the CDR3. The CDR3 bases are TGTGCCAGCAGCTTCACCCCCTACAATGAGCAGTTCTTC. It encodes CASSFTPYNEQFF. Full variable domain (outside the CDR3, taken from reference TRBV7-9 and TRBJ2-1): DTGVSQNPRHKITKRGQNVTFRCDPISEHNRLYWYRQTLGQGPEFLTYFQNEAQLEKSRLLSDRFSAERPKGSFSTLEIQRTEQGDSAMYLCASSFTPYNEQFFGPGTRLTVL.

CDR3 nucleotide sequence: TGTGCCAGCAGTTTGGCGGGCCCGACACTTAGCACAGATACGCAGTATTTT. As protein: CASSLAGPTLSTDTQYF. The chain recombines TRBV27 with TRBJ2-3, with D perhaps matching TRBD2 (5 bases). This CDR3 comprises 17 residues. The germline gives CDR1 MNHEY, CDR2 SMNVEV (reference sequence). The V end was cut by 3 bases, the J end by 0 bases, with 16 bases between.

This chain connects TRBV4-2 to TRBJ2-5; 13 bases agree with TRBD2. Trimming cost V 0 bases and J 5 bases; bases outside gene matches: 6. In germline, CDR1 is LGHNA, CDR2 YNFKEQ. The CDR3 length is 17 residues. CDR3 bases: TGTGCCAGCAGCCAAGAATATCGGACTAGCGGGAGTGAGACCCAGTACTTC. Its protein is CASSQEYRTSGSETQYF.